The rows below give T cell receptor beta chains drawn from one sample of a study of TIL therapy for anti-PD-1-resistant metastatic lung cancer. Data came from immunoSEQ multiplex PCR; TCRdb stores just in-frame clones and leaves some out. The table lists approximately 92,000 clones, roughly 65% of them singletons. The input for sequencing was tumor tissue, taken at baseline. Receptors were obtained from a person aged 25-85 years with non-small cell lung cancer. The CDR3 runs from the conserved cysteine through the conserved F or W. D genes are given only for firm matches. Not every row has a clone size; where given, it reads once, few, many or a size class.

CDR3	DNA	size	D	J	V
CARASRETQYF	TGTGCCAGGGCGAGTCGAGAGACCCAGTACTTC	.	.	TRBJ2-5	TRBV19
CATSGQGAYGSYNEQFF	TGTGCCACCAGTGGCCAGGGGGCCTACGGGTCCTACAATGAGCAGTTCTTC	.	TRBD1	TRBJ2-1	TRBV24-1
CATSRDSGYEQYF	TGTGCCACCAGCAGAGATTCCGGGTACGAGCAGTACTTC	.	.	TRBJ2-7	TRBV15
CASIQGTGRYEQYF	TGTGCCAGCATCCAAGGGACAGGGAGGTACGAGCAGTACTTC	.	TRBD1	TRBJ2-7	TRBV28
CASSLFPAREETQYF	TGTGCCAGCAGCTTATTCCCAGCGCGCGAAGAGACCCAGTACTTC	.	.	TRBJ2-5	TRBV7-3
CATSDFAGEGETDTQYF	TGTGCCACCAGTGATTTCGCCGGGGAAGGAGAAACAGATACGCAGTATTTT	medium-sized	.	TRBJ2-3	TRBV24-1
CAWRERAVNTEAFF	TGTGCCTGGAGGGAGAGGGCGGTGAACACTGAAGCTTTCTTT	.	.	TRBJ1-1	TRBV30
CASSAYTSLSYEQYF	TGTGCCAGCAGCGCCTATACTAGCCTCTCCTACGAGCAGTACTTC	.	.	TRBJ2-7	TRBV7-2
CASSLERPSYNEQFF	TGTGCCAGCAGCTTAGAGCGGCCCTCCTACAATGAGCAGTTCTTC	.	.	TRBJ2-1	TRBV7-2
CASSLSGGGSSPLHF	TGTGCCAGCAGCTTAAGTGGGGGTGGGAGCTCACCCCTCCACTTT	.	.	TRBJ1-6	TRBV7-3
CASSANEKLFF	TGTGCCAGCAGTGCTAATGAAAAACTGTTTTTT	.	.	TRBJ1-4	TRBV12-3/TRBV12-4
CASRHTGELFF	TGTGCCAGCAGACATACCGGGGAGCTGTTTTTT	.	.	TRBJ2-2	TRBV27
CASRAGEYNEQFF	TGCGCCAGCAGAGCGGGAGAGTACAATGAGCAGTTCTTC	few	TRBD2	TRBJ2-1	TRBV10-2
CASSLDGRGVYEQYF	TGTGCCAGCAGCTTAGACGGCAGGGGGGTGTACGAGCAGTACTTC	few	.	TRBJ2-7	TRBV7-6
CASSQMNTGELFF	TGTGCCAGCAGCCAAATGAACACCGGGGAGCTGTTTTTT	.	.	TRBJ2-2	TRBV11-2
CASIGGYEQYF	TGTGCCAGCATCGGGGGGTACGAGCAGTACTTC	.	TRBD2	TRBJ2-7	TRBV28
CASSESKGSSYEQYF	TGCGCCAGCAGTGAGTCGAAAGGTAGCTCCTACGAGCAGTACTTC	.	.	TRBJ2-7	TRBV10-1
CASSVGEVTDTQYF	TGTGCCAGCAGCGTAGGGGAAGTGACGGATACGCAGTATTTT	.	.	TRBJ2-3	TRBV9
CASSLQGVRYTIYF	TGTGCCAGCAGTCTACAGGGTGTTAGGTACACCATATATTTT	few	.	TRBJ1-3	TRBV28
CASSPRSARVYEQYF	TGTGCCAGCTCGCCTCGGAGTGCCCGAGTATACGAGCAGTACTTC	.	.	TRBJ2-7	TRBV18
CATSSGTARLPQPQHF	TGTGCCACCAGCAGTGGGACCGCCCGTCTCCCTCAGCCCCAGCATTTT	.	.	TRBJ1-5	TRBV15
CASSFQGEIQPQHF	TGTGCCAGCAGCTTCCAGGGGGAGATTCAGCCCCAGCATTTT	few	TRBD1	TRBJ1-5	TRBV3-1/TRBV3-2
CASRGRGHNEQFF	TGTGCCAGCAGGGGCCGGGGGCACAATGAGCAGTTCTTC	many	.	TRBJ2-1	TRBV27
CASSLLAGASYNEQFF	TGTGCCAGCAGCTTGTTGGCCGGGGCCTCCTACAATGAGCAGTTCTTC	once	.	TRBJ2-1	TRBV5-6
CASSLAPTEFLLDTEAFF	TGCGCCAGCAGCTTGGCCCCAACAGAGTTTCTGTTAGACACTGAAGCTTTCTTT	.	.	TRBJ1-1	TRBV5-1
CASSYGTGDASPLHF	TGTGCCAGCAGCTACGGGACAGGGGATGCTTCACCCCTCCACTTT	few	TRBD1	TRBJ1-6	TRBV7-6
CASSYLREQYF	TGTGCCAGCAGTTACTTGAGAGAGCAGTACTTC	.	.	TRBJ2-7	TRBV6-2/TRBV6-3
CASSERRANGYTF	TGTGCCAGCAGTGAACGCAGGGCTAATGGCTACACCTTC	.	.	TRBJ1-2	TRBV2
CASSLGLFVAGDEKLFF	TGTGCCAGCAGCTTAGGATTGTTCGTGGCAGGGGATGAAAAACTGTTTTTT	.	.	TRBJ1-4	TRBV7-8
CASSARDRGRIRTEAFF	TGTGCCAGTAGTGCCCGAGACAGGGGGCGAATTAGGACTGAAGCTTTCTTT	.	TRBD1	TRBJ1-1	TRBV19
CASSQGTSGAQETQYF	TGTGCCAGCAGCCAGGGGACTAGCGGGGCCCAAGAGACCCAGTACTTC	few	TRBD2	TRBJ2-5	TRBV4-2